Presented here are 14 T cell receptor beta chains from one specimen sequenced in a study of CD8 T cells in Susac syndrome. RNA, at roughly 0.45 to 1 ug, was reverse transcribed with random hexamers. MiXCR, run by TCRdb on the immunoSEQ multiplex PCR reads, gives a single entry per CDR3 protein. The table has 150,000 or so distinct CDR3 sequences, approximately 95% seen once. Material for sequencing was CD4+ T cells from PBMCs. Every receptor here comes from a human donor with Susac syndrome.

This clonotype was seen a handful of times. The chain combines TRBV18 with TRBJ1-6, with D perhaps TRBD1 (5 bases). V was shortened by 2 bases and J by 6 bases, with 5 bases between the two germline ends. The CDR3 runs 13 residues. CDR1 is KGHSH and CDR2 is LQKENI in the germline V gene. The CDR3 nucleotides read TGTGCCAGCTCACCAGGGGGTAATTCACCCCTCCACTTT. Translated, it gives CASSPGGNSPLHF.

In this sample, this clonotype turned up once. This chain joins TRBV12-3 or TRBV12-4 and TRBJ1-5, with D tentatively TRBD1 (5 bases). This CDR3 comprises 15 residues. Trimming stripped 5 bases from V and 2 bases from J, with 13 bases between. CDR3 loop: CASSLWGGGNQPQHF. The CDR3 nucleotides read TGTGCCAGCAGTCTCTGGGGGGGAGGCAATCAGCCCCAGCATTTT.

The chain is built from TRBV5-4 and TRBJ2-5, with D perhaps matching TRBD1 (6 bases). V was cut by 4 bases and J by 4 bases, with 17 bases left in between. Germline lookup yields CDR1 SGHNT and CDR2 YYREEE (reference sequence). This CDR3 contains 15 residues. CDR3 nucleotide sequence: TGTGCCAGCAGCCCTCGACAAGCAGGGGTAGAGACCCAGTACTTC. Protein sequence: CASSPRQAGVETQYF.

The chain uses TRBV7-9 and TRBJ2-3, with 8 bases matching TRBD2. CDR1 and CDR2 from the germline V gene are SEHNR and FQNEAQ (reference sequence). The J segment lost 5 bases and the V segment lost 0 bases, leaving 7 bases of the junction unmatched. The CDR3 spans 16 residues. The CDR3 sequence is CASSLARAGGQDTQYF. CDR3 in DNA: TGTGCCAGCAGCTTAGCGCGGGCGGGAGGACAAGATACGCAGTATTTT.

The V call is TRBV4-1, the J call TRBJ2-5, with D possibly matching TRBD2 (5 bases). The germline gives CDR1 MGHRA, CDR2 YSYEKL. The CDR3 loop spans 15 amino acids. The V end lost 0 bases, the J end lost 7 bases, and 15 bases lay between the germline ends. DNA for the CDR3: TGCGCCAGCAGCCAAGAAACAAGGAGACGGGGGACCCAGTACTTC. Translation gives CASSQETRRRGTQYF.

The chain combines TRBV7-2 with TRBJ1-1; D possibly corresponds to TRBD1 (5 bases). Germline CDR1 and CDR2: SGHTA and FQGNSA. This CDR3 spans 14 amino acids. The V gene lost 5 bases and the J gene lost 0 bases, with 10 bases spanning the gap. CDR3 loop: CASSKRQMNTEAFF. The CDR3 nucleotides are TGTGCCAGCAGCAAGAGACAGATGAACACTGAAGCTTTCTTT.

The chain has TRBV20-1 and TRBJ2-7, with 7 bases that match TRBD1. CDR3 length equals 15 residues. Germline V gene sequence: CDR1 DFQATT, CDR2 SNEGSKA (reference sequence). Trimming cost V 0 bases and J 6 bases; bases outside gene matches: 11. The CDR3 DNA reads TGCAGTGCTAGAGATCCCAAACAGGGGCTCGGCGAGCAGTACTTC. Protein product: CSARDPKQGLGEQYF.

This chain connects TRBV19 to TRBJ1-5, with D perhaps TRBD1 (6 bases). V lost 7 bases and J lost 5, with 18 bases in between. This CDR3 contains 15 residues. The germline CDR1 and CDR2 sequences are LNHDA and SQIVND (reference sequence). CDR3 DNA sequence: TGTGCCAGTAAACCTACCGGGGGCCGGGATCAGCCCCAGCATTTT. It encodes CASKPTGGRDQPQHF. Full variable domain (outside the CDR3, taken from reference TRBV19 and TRBJ1-5): DGGITQSPKYLFRKEGQNVTLSCEQNLNHDAMYWYRQDPGQGLRLIYYSQIVNDFQKGDIAEGYSVSREKKESFPLTVTSAQKNPTAFYLCASKPTGGRDQPQHFGDGTRLSIL.

The genes are TRBV28 and TRBJ2-7, with a weak D call TRBD2 (5 bases). The CDR3 is 19 amino acids. Trimming left V 2 bases short and J 2 bases short, with 25 bases between. Per germline, CDR1 MDHEN and CDR2 SYDVKM. CDR3 coding DNA: TGTGCCAGCAGTTTAACGGCGGGCGTGCGGCGGGTCTCTCCCTACGAGCAGTACTTC. Its translation: CASSLTAGVRRVSPYEQYF. Variable domain in full (rest from reference TRBV28 and TRBJ2-7): DVKVTQSSRYLVKRTGEKVFLECVQDMDHENMFWYRQDPGLGLRLIYFSYDVKMKEKGDIPEGYSVSREKKERFSLILESASTNQTSMYLCASSLTAGVRRVSPYEQYFGPGTRLTVT.

This chain connects TRBV3-1 to TRBJ2-1; the match to TRBD2 covers 8 bases. The CDR3 has 14 residues. Germline trimming cut 4 bases from V and 9 bases from J; bases unmatched to any gene: 8. CDR1 and CDR2 (germline): LGHDT, YNNKEL (reference sequence). The CDR3 sequence is CASSRDGGGSEQFF. The CDR3 region has the DNA TGTGCCAGCAGCCGGGACGGGGGGGGCAGTGAGCAGTTCTTC.

The rearrangement joins TRBV30 to TRBJ2-7; 7 nucleotides line up with TRBD2. The V gene's germline CDR1 is GTSNPN and CDR2 SVGIG (reference sequence). Losses at the gene ends were 3 bases for V and 7 bases for J; bases not matched to a gene: 9. CDR3 size: 13 residues. The CDR3 nucleotides are TGTGCCTGGAGCCTCGGACGGGGAGGGGAGCAGTACTTC. Amino acids: CAWSLGRGGEQYF.

CDR3: CAWSVGLPHNEQFF. In DNA, the CDR3 is TGTGCCTGGAGTGTAGGACTCCCCCACAATGAGCAGTTCTTC. The chain combines TRBV30 with TRBJ2-1; D is possibly TRBD2 (5 bases). Germline-derived CDR1 and CDR2 are GTSNPN and SVGIG (reference sequence). The V end lost 0 bases, the J end lost 5 bases, and 11 bases lay between the germline ends. This CDR3 is 14 amino acids long.

The chain uses TRBV29-1 and TRBJ2-6, with 7 bases lining up with TRBD1. Losses at the gene ends were 7 bases for V and 3 bases for J; bases not matched to a gene: 18. Germline CDR1 and CDR2: SQVTM and ANQGSEA. The CDR3 is 18 residues long. CDR3 nucleotides: TGCAGCGGGAACAGGGGTAGGGACGTCGGAGGTGGGGCCAACGTCCTGACTTTC. As protein: CSGNRGRDVGGGANVLTF.

This clonotype came up once. The chain has TRBV6-5 and TRBJ1-1; D is perhaps TRBD1 (5 bases). Germline CDR1 is MNHEY and CDR2 is SVGAGI. Trimming took off 6 bases at V and 1 base at J, with 12 bases between the two ends. CDR3 length: 14 amino acids. The CDR3 here is CASRWGRENTEAFF. The DNA of the CDR3 is TGTGCCAGCAGATGGGGGAGGGAGAACACTGAAGCTTTCTTT.